These T cell receptor beta chains were read from a single sample in a study of blood T cell repertoires in COVID-19. Libraries were prepared by immunoSEQ multiplex PCR; TCRdb keeps only in-frame clonotypes and omits some of them. The sample includes 60,000 to 65,000 clones, roughly 78% of them seen just once. Input material: peripheral blood. The receptors stem from a man in his 60s with COVID-19, enrolled during active disease. Each CDR3 is given with its conserved first and last residue. The D gene is left open where the match is weak. Clone size, where shown, is once, few, many, or a class for clones that have expanded.

clone_size | d_call | j_call | v_call | cdr3_nt | cdr3_aa
once | TRBD2 | TRBJ2-7 | TRBV9 | TGTGCCAGCAGCGTTTTAGCGGGGGACCCCTACGAGCAGTACTTC | CASSVLAGDPYEQYF
NA | NA | TRBJ2-3 | TRBV3-1/TRBV3-2 | TGTGCCAGCAGCCTCCGAGGGGATACGCAGTATTTT | CASSLRGDTQYF
once | NA | TRBJ2-5 | TRBV27 | TGTGCCAGCAGTTTGAGAGGACAAGAGACCCAGTACTTC | CASSLRGQETQYF
NA | TRBD2 | TRBJ2-1 | TRBV14 | TGTGCCAGCAGCAAAAGGGTCCAACGGGGCGGGAGAGCCTACAATGAGCAGTTCTTC | CASSKRVQRGGRAYNEQFF
NA | NA | TRBJ2-3 | TRBV6-5 | TGTGCCAGCAGCAGACACACAGATACGCAGTATTTT | CASSRHTDTQYF
few | NA | TRBJ2-7 | TRBV6-6 | TGTGCCAGCAGTTATAGCGATGGGTACGAGCAGTACTTC | CASSYSDGYEQYF
NA | NA | TRBJ1-1 | TRBV7-6 | TGTGCCAGCAGCTTAGAAACTTCGGGGGGCACTGAAGCTTTCTTT | CASSLETSGGTEAFF
NA | TRBD2 | TRBJ2-7 | TRBV7-2 | TGTGCCAGCAGCTGGACTCGGACTAGAGTCGACGAGCAGTACTTC | CASSWTRTRVDEQYF
NA | NA | TRBJ1-4 | TRBV11-2 | TGTGCCAGCAGCGCTTGGAGCAGCAGGGGAAATGAAAAACTGTTTTTT | CASSAWSSRGNEKLFF
NA | NA | TRBJ2-7 | TRBV6-5 | TGTGCCAGCAGTATTGCTGGGGCGGCTAGAAACGAGCAGTACTTC | CASSIAGAARNEQYF
few | NA | TRBJ2-6 | TRBV5-4 | TGTGCCAGCAGCTTGGGATACAGGACACAATCTCCATCTGGGGCCAACGTCCTGACTTTC | CASSLGYRTQSPSGANVLTF
NA | NA | TRBJ1-4 | TRBV5-4 | TGTGCCAGCAGCTCTCGACAGCCAACTAATGAAAAACTGTTTTTT | CASSSRQPTNEKLFF
NA | TRBD2 | TRBJ2-5 | TRBV11-2 | TGTGCCAGCAGCTTAAGCCCCGCGTTAGCGGGAGAAGAGACCCAGTACTTC | CASSLSPALAGEETQYF
NA | NA | TRBJ2-5 | TRBV15 | TGTGCCACCAGCAGATATTACGGAGAGACCCAGTACTTC | CATSRYYGETQYF
NA | TRBD1 | TRBJ1-6 | TRBV29-1 | TGCAGCGTCGCGGACAGGAGGGATTCACCCCTCCACTTT | CSVADRRDSPLHF
NA | NA | TRBJ1-1 | TRBV28 | TGTGCCAGCAGTTTTGAGGGAGTTACTGAAGCTTTCTTT | CASSFEGVTEAFF
once | NA | TRBJ2-2 | TRBV5-6 | TGTGCCAGCAGCTTAAGACGGAGGAACACCGGGGAGCTGTTTTTT | CASSLRRRNTGELFF
NA | TRBD2 | TRBJ2-7 | TRBV5-4 | TGTGCCAGCAGCTTGGACTTCAGGACTAGCGCGTACGAGCAGTACTTC | CASSLDFRTSAYEQYF
NA | NA | TRBJ1-6 | TRBV24-1 | TGTGCCACCAGTGCCGAGGACGGGGATAATTCACCCCTCCACTTT | CATSAEDGDNSPLHF
NA | TRBD2 | TRBJ2-2 | TRBV30 | TGTGCCTGCCCCTTTAGCGGGAGAAACACCGGGGAGCTGTTTTTT | CACPFSGRNTGELFF
NA | TRBD1 | TRBJ2-7 | TRBV5-1 | TGCGCCAGCAGCCCGATGGGAGGGACAGGGGTGGACGAGCAGTACTTC | CASSPMGGTGVDEQYF
few | TRBD2 | TRBJ2-2 | TRBV3-1/TRBV3-2 | TGTGCCAGCAGCATAGATACGGTAATAGCGGGAATTTACACCGGGGAGCTGTTTTTT | CASSIDTVIAGIYTGELFF
NA | NA | TRBJ2-4 | TRBV28 | TGTGCCAGCAGTTCCTTGGCAGGGGCAGCCAAAAACATTCAGTACTTC | CASSSLAGAAKNIQYF
NA | TRBD2 | TRBJ2-5 | TRBV5-1 | TGCGCCAGCAGCCCGGGACTAGCGGTAGAGACCCAGTACTTC | CASSPGLAVETQYF